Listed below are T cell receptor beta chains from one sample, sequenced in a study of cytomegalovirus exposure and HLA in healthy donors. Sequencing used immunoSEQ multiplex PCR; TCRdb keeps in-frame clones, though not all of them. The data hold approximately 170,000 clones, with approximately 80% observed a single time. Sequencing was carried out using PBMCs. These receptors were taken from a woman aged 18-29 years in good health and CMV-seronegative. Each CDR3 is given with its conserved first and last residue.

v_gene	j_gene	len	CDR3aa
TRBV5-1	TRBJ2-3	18	CASSFGTSGRASTDTQYF
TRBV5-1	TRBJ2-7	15	CASSLDLSISYEQYF
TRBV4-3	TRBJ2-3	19	CASSQVALAGSGGTDTQYF
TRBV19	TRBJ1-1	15	CASSISGQGNTEAFF
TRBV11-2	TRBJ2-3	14	CASAAGAGTDTQYF
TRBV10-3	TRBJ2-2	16	CAISEYRHSNTGELFF
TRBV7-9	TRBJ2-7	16	CSSSPKGLAGGYEQYF
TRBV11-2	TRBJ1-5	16	CASSPGGQGYNQPQHF
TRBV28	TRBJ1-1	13	CASSPTAYGEAFF
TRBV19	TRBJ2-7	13	CASSSGGGYEQYF
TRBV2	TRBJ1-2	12	CASSEGTVVYTF
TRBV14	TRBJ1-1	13	CASSNTGGTEAFF
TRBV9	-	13	CASSVGQGDEQYF
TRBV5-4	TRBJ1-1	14	CASRGTDMNTEAFF
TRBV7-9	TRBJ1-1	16	CASSHGQGVMGTEAFF
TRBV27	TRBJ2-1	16	CASSPLGTSGTNEQFF
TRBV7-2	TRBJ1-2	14	CASSSSGTTYGYTF
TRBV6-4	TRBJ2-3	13	CASSEGGTDTQYF
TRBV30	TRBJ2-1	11	CAWREYNEQFF
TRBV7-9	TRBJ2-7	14	CASSLTPGAYEQYF
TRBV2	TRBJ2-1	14	CASSEGLAGGSEFF
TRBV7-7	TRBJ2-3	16	CASSLAVGSGTDTQYF
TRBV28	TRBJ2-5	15	CASSERDRGGETQYF
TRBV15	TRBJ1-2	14	CATSSQRQTYGYTF
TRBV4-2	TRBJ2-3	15	CASSQENLVSDTQYF
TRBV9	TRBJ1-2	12	CASSESRNGYTF
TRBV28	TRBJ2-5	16	CASSLSTGVDQETQYF
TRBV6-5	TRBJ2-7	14	CASSLGQASYEQYF
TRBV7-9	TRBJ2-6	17	CASSDRTSTTGANVLTF
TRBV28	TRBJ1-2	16	CASTISGEPPSYGYTF
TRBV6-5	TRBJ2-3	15	CASSLSAGSTDTQYF
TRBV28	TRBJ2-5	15	CASSLRGMYQETQYF
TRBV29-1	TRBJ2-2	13	CSGRTGGTGELFF
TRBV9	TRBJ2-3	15	CASSALAELTDTQYF
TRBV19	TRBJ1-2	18	CASSIGFPVPDRGSGYTF
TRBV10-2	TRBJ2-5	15	CASSDVAGMVETQYF
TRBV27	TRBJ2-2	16	CASSLSTGVSTGELFF
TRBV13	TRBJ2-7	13	CASSHPGGYEQYF
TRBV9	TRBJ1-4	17	CASSVATGRPTNEKLFF
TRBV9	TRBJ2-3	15	CASSAKPGLTDTQYF
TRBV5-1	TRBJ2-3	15	CASSLGLPSTDTQYF
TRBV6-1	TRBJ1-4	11	CASKSGEKLFF